Reported below is one TCR beta chain. Its antigen is not yet known. The CDR3 does not end in the conserved phenylalanine or tryptophan, so this is likely a read error. No DNA is shown, since the ends of the CDR3 on it are uncertain; the CDR3 is the one TCRdb lists. Ends included, the CDR3 has 13 residues. The germline V gene sets CDR1 to SGHAT and CDR2 to FQNNGV. This entry belongs to a study of early T cells in non-severe SARS-CoV-2 infection (TCRdb year 2021). A note on the overall study: Because TCR sequencing relied on bulk RNA taken from unsorted whole blood, pairing of alpha and beta chains was not possible.

This was a case-control study nested in a cohort of healthcare workers in London, UK, who had nasopharyngeal swab PCR tests and blood samples taken every week. Healthcare workers were recruited during the week of the UK lockdown, between 23 and 31 March 2020, and followed weekly for up to 16 weeks. The library relied on 5' RACE. Instrument on record: NextSeq 500. The TCR library protocol attached unique molecular identifiers to individual cDNA molecules to correct for sequencing error and PCR bias. Both TCR alpha and beta chains were sequenced, and tight co-correlation was observed between alpha and beta sequence abundances in each sample. Per the original workflow: Decombinator V4 was used to annotate TCR sequences for V gene, J gene and CDR3. TCRs were defined as expanded if a significant change between any two time points was detected under a Poisson model with p below 0.0001. TCR abundances were normalised to the total number of TCRs sequenced per sample and were expressed as counts per million. TRAV1-2 paired with TRAJ12, TRAJ20 or TRAJ33 defined MAIT TCRs, while TRAV10 paired with TRAJ18 defined iNKT TCRs. VDJdb, accessed 1 November 2021, was searched for CMV, EBV and SARS-CoV-2 annotated TCRs, excluding TCRs annotated for multiple antigens. TCRdb applied fastp at Q25 and MiXCR to the public reads, then kept only in-frame beta chains. CDR3 protein duplicates are merged, each entry listing the most common genes and DNA. TCRdb, not the original authors, processed these V and J calls. Present in this sample are roughly 90,000 distinct CDR3 sequences, about 15% of which were seen just once. The ten largest clones represent just under 0.6% of the sample.

Here is what the overall study found, with its caveats: VDJdb matching was skewed toward anti-spike CD8 responses, so virus-specific expansions were likely underestimated and private and CD4 specificities were missed.

The V gene is TRBV11-2 and the J gene is TRBJ2-7; TRBD1 is taken as the D call from the table, unchecked against the DNA. Sequencing was done on a sample of whole blood. This receptor was taken from an adult who was a healthcare worker with PCR-confirmed SARS-CoV-2 infection or an uninfected control (not recorded which). This receptor has the CDR3 CASSLVEGADQYP.